This passage covers 7 T cell receptor beta chains from one sample sequenced in a study of identical twins (dated by TCRdb to 2016 to 2017). Library construction relied on 5' RACE. Sequencing took place on an Illumina HiSeq 2000. TCRdb applied fastp at Q25 and MiXCR to the public reads, then kept only in-frame beta chains. Identical CDR3 protein sequences are pooled into one entry, listed with their most common genes and DNA. This sample holds about 520,000 distinct CDR3 sequences; less than 25% were observed only once. The top ten hold 0.91% of the sample. Separately, the same data were catalogued under a study of T cells expressing NK-cell markers.

Source material: CD4+ T cells sorted from blood. All receptors come from a woman under 30 in good health.

This clonotype turned up a few times. The rearrangement links TRBV10-3 to TRBJ1-4; no definite D call. Trimming removed 6 bases at V and 7 bases at J, with 18 bases between. Looked up from germline, CDR1 is ENHRY and CDR2 is SYGVKD. CDR3 length: 15 amino acids. The CDR3, as DNA: TGTGCCATCAGACCGCGGGGAGCGGGCCCTGAAAAACTGTTTTTT. Protein sequence: CAIRPRGAGPEKLFF.

V and J are TRBV20-1 and TRBJ2-7, with D uncertain. This CDR3 has 12 amino acids. Trimming shortened V by 5 bases and J by 6 bases, and 14 bases separated the two germline ends. Germline values: CDR1 DFQATT, CDR2 SNEGSKA (reference sequence). The CDR3 nucleotides are TGCAGTGCTGCTTCCGCGTCCGCCGAGCAGTACTTC. Translation gives CSAASASAEQYF.

This clonotype has a handful of counts. The rearrangement joins TRBV6-2 or TRBV6-3 to TRBJ2-2, with D possibly called TRBD1 or TRBD2 (5 bases each). Per the germline V gene, CDR1 is MNHEY and CDR2 is SVGEGT. The CDR3 contains 14 residues. Trimming cost V 9 bases and J 5 bases, with 16 bases left between them. The CDR3 DNA reads TGTGCCAGTTCCTTACTGGGGGTGACCGGGGAGCTGTTTTTT. Protein: CASSLLGVTGELFF.

V and J are TRBV20-1 and TRBJ2-7; 10 bases fit TRBD1. This CDR3 is built from 15 residues. The V gene end was trimmed by 2 bases and the J gene end by 2 bases; junction bases not matched to a gene: 6. Germline assignment: CDR1 DFQATT and CDR2 SNEGSKA (reference sequence). CDR3 residues: CSARRQGARAYEQYF. CDR3 coding DNA: TGCAGTGCTAGAAGACAGGGGGCAAGGGCCTACGAGCAGTACTTC.

In its sample, this clonotype was seen a few times. The rearrangement links TRBV12-3 or TRBV12-4 to TRBJ1-2; D is possibly TRBD1 (6 bases). The V and J ends lost 7 bases and 6 bases respectively, with 24 bases between them. The CDR3 extends over 16 amino acids. The CDR3 DNA reads as TGTGCCAGCACTTCCCTAGTGGCAAAGGGGGTGGATGGCTACACCTTC. Its translation is CASTSLVAKGVDGYTF.

The gene calls are TRBV12-3 or TRBV12-4 and TRBJ1-1; D might be TRBD1 (5 bases). Trimming removed 6 bases from V and 3 bases from J, with 17 bases in between. The CDR3 runs 15 residues. The CDR3 nucleotides read TGTGCCAGCAGATCCCGTCAGGGAGTGGACACTGAAGCTTTCTTT. Protein product: CASRSRQGVDTEAFF.

This chain connects TRBV5-1 to TRBJ2-7; the D gene is possibly TRBD2 (6 bases). Germline V gene lookup returns CDR1 SGHRS and CDR2 YFSETQ. V gave up 3 bases and J gave up 5 bases, with 12 bases separating them. The CDR3 is 13 amino acids. CDR3: CASSYDGGNEQYF. CDR3 in DNA: TGCGCCAGCAGCTATGACGGGGGTAACGAGCAGTACTTC.